Each of the 5 T cell receptor beta chains below was sequenced from the same sample in a study of graft-versus-host responses after intestinal transplantation (dated by TCRdb to the early 2020s). The library was built by means of the immunoSEQ multiplex PCR assay. Imported from immuneACCESS, the table was reduced by TCRdb to in-frame sequences with V and J called. These copies leave out some clones; in studies compared against another copy, an unresolved V gene accounts for under half, and the cause of the remainder is not known. In this sample the table shows fewer than 20,000 clones, about 67% of which occur a single time. The ten largest make up nearly 3.5% of the sample. Intraepithelial and lamina propria lymphocytes were isolated from graft specimens using dithiothreitol, EDTA incubations and collagenase D digestion. Source: ileum tissue, taken 14 days after transplant. The receptors were gathered from a human patient who received an intestinal transplant, so some T cells may come from the graft donor.

The rearrangement uses TRBV10-2 and TRBJ1-6; D remains unclear. The CDR3 consists of 13 residues. The V end lost 7 bases, the J end lost 7 bases, and 11 bases lay between the germline ends. Germline V gene sequence: CDR1 WSHSY, CDR2 SAAADI. The CDR3: CASIKKENSPLHF. Here the CDR3 DNA reads TGCGCCAGCATCAAAAAGGAGAATTCACCCCTCCACTTT.

The chain combines TRBV7-2 with TRBJ2-5; TRBD2 aligns across 7 bases. Per germline, CDR1 SGHTA and CDR2 FQGNSA. V gave up 3 bases and J gave up 0 bases; unmatched junction bases: 4. The CDR3 runs to 15 residues. The CDR3 here is CASSLPREYQETQYF. In DNA form, the CDR3 reads TGTGCCAGCAGCTTGCCGCGGGAGTACCAAGAGACCCAGTACTTC.

The chain has TRBV7-9 and TRBJ2-7; 10 positions match TRBD2. Germline values: CDR1 SEHNR, CDR2 FQNEAQ (reference sequence). Trimming took 2 bases from V and 3 from J; bases not matched to a gene: 1. The CDR3 length is 14 residues. CDR3 region: CASSLSSGSYEQYF. The CDR3 nucleotides are TGTGCCAGCAGCTTATCTAGCGGGAGCTACGAGCAGTACTTC.

The sample holds a few counts of this clone. The rearrangement uses TRBV11-1 and TRBJ2-3, with D unclear. The germline V and J ends were trimmed by 4 bases and 1 base, with 3 bases remaining between them. CDR3 length: 12 amino acids. CDR1 SGHAT and CDR2 FQDESV come from the germline V gene (reference sequence). This chain's CDR3 is CASSSRTDTQYF. CDR3 DNA: TGTGCCAGCAGCTCACGCACAGATACGCAGTATTTT.

V is TRBV7-2 and J is TRBJ2-3, with 7 bases matching TRBD2. Germline CDR1 SGHTA, CDR2 FQGNSA. V lost 1 base, J lost 1 base, and 5 bases stayed unmatched. This CDR3 spans 16 amino acids. CDR3 bases: TGTGCCAGCAGCTTAGGGGCTAGCGGACGCACAGATACGCAGTATTTT. This encodes CASSLGASGRTDTQYF.